The rows below give T cell receptor beta chains drawn from one sample of a study of T cell responses to AZD1222 COVID-19 vaccine. The method was immunoSEQ multiplex PCR; TCRdb's version includes in-frame clones alone and lacks a portion of them. The data contain 120,000 to 150,000 clones, 89% of them singletons. The material was peripheral blood, obtained on day 0 of AZD1222 vaccination. Every receptor here comes from an adult in good health. CDR3s include the opening cysteine and the closing phenylalanine or tryptophan. A D gene is named only where the DNA matches it firmly. The size field is filled for only some rows; it gives once, few, many or a size class.

size,J,D,V,DNA,CDR3
NA,TRBJ2-7,NA,TRBV7-9,TGTGCCAGCAGCTACGCAGGGGTTGGGGCCTACGAGCAGTACTTC,CASSYAGVGAYEQYF
NA,TRBJ2-1,NA,TRBV5-1,TGCGCCAGCAGCTTCAATCCGGAGAGGGGTCAGTTCTTC,CASSFNPERGQFF
NA,TRBJ1-1,NA,TRBV5-1,TGCGCCAGCAGCCCCTCTGCAGGAGCTGAAGCTTTCTTT,CASSPSAGAEAFF
NA,TRBJ1-2,NA,TRBV5-6,TGTGCCAGCAGCTTGTGGGGGCTTCGGTATGGCTACACCTTC,CASSLWGLRYGYTF
NA,TRBJ1-3,NA,TRBV5-6,TGTGCCAGCAGCTTAAAATCTGGAAACACCATATATTTT,CASSLKSGNTIYF
NA,TRBJ2-5,NA,TRBV18,TGTGCCAGCTCACCGGTCCATTACGGGACCCAGTACTTC,CASSPVHYGTQYF
NA,TRBJ1-1,NA,TRBV11-2,TGTGCCAGCAGCGAAGGGCTTCGGACAAACACTGAAGCTTTCTTT,CASSEGLRTNTEAFF
NA,TRBJ1-1,NA,TRBV19,TGTGCCAGTAGTATCTCACGGAACACTGAAGCTTTCTTT,CASSISRNTEAFF
NA,TRBJ1-1,TRBD1,TRBV7-9,TGTGCCAGCAGCTGGGGACAGGGTGACGAAGCTTTCTTT,CASSWGQGDEAFF
NA,TRBJ1-1,TRBD1,TRBV18,TGTGCCAGCTCACCACTGACAGGGGGCGCGAAGACTGAAGCTTTCTTT,CASSPLTGGAKTEAFF
NA,TRBJ1-1,TRBD1,TRBV2,TGTGCCAGCAGTGAAGTGGTGGGACAGGGGAACACTGAAGCTTTCTTT,CASSEVVGQGNTEAFF
NA,TRBJ2-7,NA,TRBV3-1/TRBV3-2,TGTGCCAGCAGCCAAAAAGGGGTGCACGAGCAGTACTTC,CASSQKGVHEQYF
once,TRBJ1-5,TRBD1,TRBV19,TGTGCCAGTAGTGCCCGGGACAGGGCCTATAGCAATCAGCCCCAGCATTTT,CASSARDRAYSNQPQHF
NA,TRBJ2-1,NA,TRBV5-1,TGCGCCAGCAGCTTGGCTGTGGGTAATGAGCAGTTCTTC,CASSLAVGNEQFF
NA,TRBJ2-5,NA,TRBV10-3,TGTGCCGTCAGGGACAGCGGGGAGACCCAGTACTTC,CAVRDSGETQYF
once,TRBJ1-2,TRBD1,TRBV25-1,TGTGCCAGCAGTGAGACCCCCGGGACAGTCTATGGCTACACCTTC,CASSETPGTVYGYTF
many,TRBJ1-6,NA,TRBV27,TGTGCCAGCAGTCCCCGGGACACACGGTCACCCCTCCACTTT,CASSPRDTRSPLHF
NA,TRBJ1-2,TRBD1,TRBV6-2/TRBV6-3,TGTGCCAGCAGCAGGCCTCGACAGGGGGCGGGCTATGGCTACACCTTC,CASSRPRQGAGYGYTF
NA,TRBJ2-1,TRBD2,TRBV6-5,TGTGCCAGCACCGGCGGGAGTTACAATGAGCAGTTCTTC,CASTGGSYNEQFF
NA,TRBJ2-3,NA,TRBV5-6,TGTGCCAGCAGCGGCGGGGAAAGCACAGATACGCAGTATTTT,CASSGGESTDTQYF
NA,TRBJ2-1,NA,TRBV28,TGTGCCAGCAGTTTACCGGCCCGGGGAGGCTCTTACCTCAATGAGCAGTTCTTC,CASSLPARGGSYLNEQFF
few,TRBJ1-6,NA,TRBV5-4,TGTGCCAGCAGCAAAAACCCGAATTCACCCCTCCACTTT,CASSKNPNSPLHF
NA,TRBJ1-1,TRBD1,TRBV6-2/TRBV6-3,TGTGCCAGCAGTTTCATCCAGGGGGAGGTCGGCACTGAAGCTTTCTTT,CASSFIQGEVGTEAFF
NA,TRBJ2-5,NA,TRBV5-1,TGCGCCAGCAGCTTGGCCGGGACACTCGACGGGGAGACCCAGTACTTC,CASSLAGTLDGETQYF
NA,TRBJ1-5,NA,TRBV10-2,TGCGCCAGCAGTGCCCTTGGGGGTCAGCCCCAGCATTTT,CASSALGGQPQHF
NA,TRBJ2-5,TRBD2,TRBV18,TGTGCCAGCTCACCCTCGCTCGGGGTAGCGGGAGGAGAGACCCAGTACTTC,CASSPSLGVAGGETQYF
once,TRBJ2-3,NA,TRBV18,TGTGCCAGCTCATCGGAGGTAGGAGGCACAGATACGCAGTATTTT,CASSSEVGGTDTQYF
NA,TRBJ2-1,TRBD2,TRBV25-1,TGTGCCAGCAGTCGGCTAGCGGGAGGGCCTGGCGACAATGAGCAGTTCTTC,CASSRLAGGPGDNEQFF
NA,TRBJ1-1,NA,TRBV20-1,TGCAGTGCGTTAGACATCACTGAAGCTTTCTTT,CSALDITEAFF
few,TRBJ2-2,NA,TRBV27,TGTGCCAGCAGTTTATCATCCGGGGTCAACACCGGGGAGCTGTTTTTT,CASSLSSGVNTGELFF
NA,TRBJ2-7,TRBD1,TRBV18,TGTGCCAGCTCTCGACAGGGGTACGAGCAGTACTTC,CASSRQGYEQYF
once,TRBJ1-1,NA,TRBV7-3,TGTGCCAGCAGCTTATGGGGAGGGAGGGACGAAGCTTTCTTT,CASSLWGGRDEAFF
NA,TRBJ2-6,NA,TRBV19,TGTGCCAGTAGAGAGGGCCTCAGCTCTGGGGCCAACGTCCTGACTTTC,CASREGLSSGANVLTF
NA,TRBJ2-7,TRBD1,TRBV6-5,TGTGCCAGCAGTTACAAGACAGGGAGAACCTACGAGCAGTACTTC,CASSYKTGRTYEQYF
once,TRBJ2-3,TRBD2,TRBV9,TGTGCCAGCAGCGTAGTTTCCCGGGACTACCACACAGATACGCAGTATTTT,CASSVVSRDYHTDTQYF
NA,TRBJ2-2,TRBD2,TRBV19,TGTGCCAGTAAACGGGACTATTCGAACACCGGGGAGCTGTTTTTT,CASKRDYSNTGELFF
NA,TRBJ2-1,NA,TRBV27,TGTGCCAGCAGGGTAGCAGGGGGGCCAGGTGAGCAGTTCTTC,CASRVAGGPGEQFF
NA,TRBJ1-2,TRBD1,TRBV7-2,TGTGCCAGCAGCCGGACAGGGAACTATGGCTACACCTTC,CASSRTGNYGYTF
few,TRBJ1-5,NA,TRBV24-1,TGTGCCACCAGTGAGTCCGCCGGGAGCAATCAGCCCCAGCATTTT,CATSESAGSNQPQHF
NA,TRBJ1-5,NA,TRBV4-1,TGCGCCAGCAGCCAACCAGGGACCAATCAGCCCCAGCATTTT,CASSQPGTNQPQHF
NA,TRBJ1-2,TRBD1,TRBV6-5,TGTGCCAGCAGTCCCTGGACAGGGATGGGCTACACCTTC,CASSPWTGMGYTF
once,TRBJ1-6,TRBD1,TRBV7-3,TGTGCCAGCAGCTTAACGGGACAGTCTTCACCCCTCCACTTT,CASSLTGQSSPLHF
NA,TRBJ2-5,NA,TRBV3-1/TRBV3-2,TGTGCCAGCAGGAGGGGGACTAACGGTGGGACCCAGTACTTC,CASRRGTNGGTQYF
NA,TRBJ2-1,NA,TRBV5-4,TGTGCCAGCAGCCCAGCCGGCAATGAGCAGTTCTTC,CASSPAGNEQFF
NA,TRBJ1-1,NA,TRBV7-2,TGTGCCAGCAGCCTCGGGGCGAACACTGAAGCTTTCTTT,CASSLGANTEAFF
once,TRBJ2-6,TRBD1,TRBV3-1/TRBV3-2,TGTGCCAGCAGCCCACGGACAGGGCTAGGCTCTGGGGCCAACGTCCTGACTTTC,CASSPRTGLGSGANVLTF
NA,TRBJ1-1,NA,TRBV9,TGTGCCAGCAGCGCCCGGGACGGGGGTGCTGAAGCTTTCTTT,CASSARDGGAEAFF
NA,TRBJ2-2,NA,TRBV7-9,TGTGCCAGCAGCTTAGTACAGGCCGGGGAGCTGTTTTTT,CASSLVQAGELFF
NA,TRBJ2-5,NA,TRBV5-1,TGCGCCAGCAGCTTACCCACAGGTAGCGCAGAGACCCAGTACTTC,CASSLPTGSAETQYF
NA,TRBJ1-1,NA,TRBV3-1/TRBV3-2,TGTGCCAGCAGCCAAGATAGGCCAGGGCAAAGAATGGGCACTGAAGCTTTCTTT,CASSQDRPGQRMGTEAFF
NA,TRBJ2-2,TRBD1,TRBV18,TGTGCCAGCTCACCAGGGAACAGGGGGCGCAGCACCGGGGAGCTGTTTTTT,CASSPGNRGRSTGELFF
NA,TRBJ1-1,NA,TRBV7-2,TGTGCCAGCGCAGGACCGCCCCTGAACACTGAAGCTTTCTTT,CASAGPPLNTEAFF
NA,TRBJ2-1,NA,TRBV5-1,TGCGCCAGCAGCCCAAACGCCCTCGGGGGCGGGAATGAGCAGTTCTTC,CASSPNALGGGNEQFF
once,TRBJ2-6,NA,TRBV7-3,TGTGCCAGCAGCTTCCCCCGGGACGCTTTCCTCTCTGGGGCCAACGTCCTGACTTTC,CASSFPRDAFLSGANVLTF
few,TRBJ1-6,NA,TRBV28,TGTGCCAGCAGTCCCGGGACTGCCTTGACACCCCTCCACTTT,CASSPGTALTPLHF
once,TRBJ1-3,NA,TRBV2,TGTGCCAGCAGTGAATCCCCGAGCTCTGGAAACACCATATATTTT,CASSESPSSGNTIYF
NA,TRBJ2-3,TRBD2,TRBV5-6,TGTGCCAGCAGCTTGGTCCTAGCGGGGGATACGCAGTATTTT,CASSLVLAGDTQYF
NA,TRBJ1-2,TRBD1,TRBV28,TGTGCCAGCAGTGAAGACAGGGTCTACACCTTC,CASSEDRVYTF
NA,TRBJ1-1,NA,TRBV6-5,TGTGCCAGCAGTTACTACGGTGGTGGGGGGGAAGCTTTCTTT,CASSYYGGGGEAFF
once,TRBJ1-5,TRBD1,TRBV6-5,TGTGCCAGCAGTCCCCGACAGGGTAGCAATCAGCCCCAGCATTTT,CASSPRQGSNQPQHF